Listed below are T cell receptor beta chains from one sample, sequenced in a study of T-cell memory formation after mild COVID-19. TCRdb fed the 5' RACE reads into MiXCR, producing one record per CDR3 protein. The sample yields some 300,000 distinct CDR3 sequences, approximately 19% seen once. Sequences were obtained from PBMCs or a T cell subset sorted from them (not recorded which). Receptor source: a young man who had mild COVID-19 (a few samples of this study predate the infection). Cell type and time point are not known. Both conserved end residues are part of each CDR3. A D gene is named only where the DNA matches it firmly. Where a row states a size, it is once, few, many or the class of an expanded clone; other rows omit it.

j_gene | len | v_gene | abundance | d_gene | CDR3nt | CDR3aa
TRBJ2-5 | 14 | TRBV18 | - | - | TGTGCCAGCTCACCACCGAGCCTGGGAGAGACCCAGTACTTC | CASSPPSLGETQYF
TRBJ2-7 | 15 | TRBV4-3 | - | - | TGCGCCAGCAGCCAAGATGAGGGTTTGAGGGACGAGCAGTACTTC | CASSQDEGLRDEQYF
TRBJ2-1 | 14 | TRBV6-2/TRBV6-3 | few | TRBD1 | TGTGCCAGCAGACACAGGGGGCAATACAATGAGCAGTTCTTC | CASRHRGQYNEQFF
TRBJ1-2 | 13 | TRBV7-9 | few | - | TGTGCCAGCAGCCCGACAGCGGGACATGGCTACACCTTC | CASSPTAGHGYTF
TRBJ2-7 | 14 | TRBV10-3 | few | TRBD1 | TGTGCCATCAGCGCCGGGACAGGGAGCTACGAGCAGTACTTC | CAISAGTGSYEQYF
TRBJ2-7 | 14 | TRBV6-5 | - | - | TGTGCCAGCAGTTCAACAGGCCTAGCCTACGAGCAGTACTTC | CASSSTGLAYEQYF
TRBJ2-1 | 18 | TRBV4-1 | few | - | TGCGCCAGCAGCCAGACCGCCCCGGGTCGCCTCCTCGCGAATGAGCAGTTCTTC | CASSQTAPGRLLANEQFF
TRBJ2-3 | 15 | TRBV20-1 | few | TRBD1 | TGCAGTGCTAGACCCCGTCCTCAGGGGGCAGATACGCAGTATTTT | CSARPRPQGADTQYF
TRBJ1-4 | 15 | TRBV29-1 | - | - | TGCAGCGCCGCCGGGGGGGGAGCCCCTAATGAAAAACTGTTTTTT | CSAAGGGAPNEKLFF
TRBJ2-2 | 14 | TRBV20-1 | many | TRBD1 | TGCAGTGCAGCCGACAGGGGCAACACCGGGGAGCTGTTTTTT | CSAADRGNTGELFF
TRBJ2-1 | 16 | TRBV10-1 | few | - | TGCGCCAGCAGTGAGTCGCCCGGAGGCTCCTACAATGAGCAGTTCTTC | CASSESPGGSYNEQFF
TRBJ2-2 | 16 | TRBV9 | - | TRBD2 | TGTGCCAGCAGCGGGACTAGCGGGGCGAACACCGGGGAGCTGTTTTTT | CASSGTSGANTGELFF
TRBJ2-3 | 11 | TRBV7-2 | many | - | TGTGCCAGCAGTTTGTCAGATACGCAGTATTTT | CASSLSDTQYF
TRBJ1-1 | 14 | TRBV2 | - | - | TGTGCCAGCAGCGCCGGACAATGGGACACTGAAGCTTTCTTT | CASSAGQWDTEAFF
TRBJ2-7 | 12 | TRBV6-2/TRBV6-3 | few | - | TGTGCCAGCAGTTCGGTTTTCCACGAGCAGTACTTC | CASSSVFHEQYF
TRBJ2-1 | 15 | TRBV20-1 | - | TRBD2 | TGCAGTGCTACCACTCTAGCGGGGGTCTACAATGAGCAGTTCTTC | CSATTLAGVYNEQFF
TRBJ2-5 | 14 | TRBV20-1 | - | TRBD2 | TGCAGTGCTAGGTACGGACTAGATCGGGAGACCCAGTACTTC | CSARYGLDRETQYF
TRBJ2-5 | 12 | TRBV5-1 | few | TRBD2 | TGCGCCAGCTTTACGGCGGGAGAGGCCCAGTACTTC | CASFTAGEAQYF
TRBJ2-2 | 13 | TRBV5-5 | - | - | TGTGCCAGCAGCTTGGTCTTTCCTGAGGGGGTGTTTTTT | CASSLVFPEGVFF
TRBJ2-3 | 21 | TRBV7-3 | - | TRBD1 | TGTGCCAGCAGCTTAAACATCGCCCTGAAGAAGTCAGGGGGTGGCACAGATACGCAGTATTTT | CASSLNIALKKSGGGTDTQYF
TRBJ1-3 | 14 | TRBV5-4 | few | - | TGTGCCAGCACGGCGAACAAGGACGGAAACACCATATATTTT | CASTANKDGNTIYF
TRBJ1-5 | 14 | TRBV4-1 | - | - | TGCGCCAGCAGCCAAGAAGGTCGGGGCTGGCCCCAGCATTTT | CASSQEGRGWPQHF
TRBJ2-7 | 12 | TRBV29-1 | few | - | TGCAGCGTTGACGGATCCGCCGAGGAGCAGTACTTC | CSVDGSAEEQYF
TRBJ1-4 | 16 | TRBV7-6 | - | - | TGTGCCAGCAGCGCGAGGGTCCATCCGACCGGGGAAAAACTGTTTTTT | CASSARVHPTGEKLFF
TRBJ2-7 | 13 | TRBV4-1 | - | - | TGCGCCAGCAGCCAAGATAAGGGGAGCGAGCAGTACTTC | CASSQDKGSEQYF
TRBJ2-7 | 13 | TRBV5-1 | few | - | TGCGCCAGCAGCTTCGAGGCGTCCTACGAGCAGTACTTC | CASSFEASYEQYF
TRBJ1-5 | 13 | TRBV4-3 | - | - | TGCGCCAGCAGCCAGACATGGGATCAGCCCCAGCATTTT | CASSQTWDQPQHF
TRBJ2-7 | 13 | TRBV27 | - | - | TGTGCCAGCAGGGAACTAGGAGAGGGCGAGCAGTACTTC | CASRELGEGEQYF
TRBJ1-2 | 15 | TRBV10-2 | - | - | TGCGCCAGCAGTGAGTCTGGACGAGCCGACTATGGCTACACCTTC | CASSESGRADYGYTF
TRBJ2-4 | 13 | TRBV6-4 | - | - | TGTGCCAGCAGCCCTGGTAGGGAAAACATTCAGTACTTC | CASSPGRENIQYF
TRBJ1-4 | 15 | TRBV3-1 | - | TRBD1 | TGTGCCAGCAGCCAAGTGGTACAGGGGGCGGAAAAACTGTTTTTT | CASSQVVQGAEKLFF
TRBJ2-5 | 13 | TRBV29-1 | few | - | TGCAGCTCGAAGGGCAGCCAAGGAGAGACCCAGTACTTC | CSSKGSQGETQYF
TRBJ2-5 | 14 | TRBV27 | many | TRBD1 | TGTGCCAGCAGCTTACAGGGACAGGGTATCGCCCAGTACTTC | CASSLQGQGIAQYF
TRBJ2-3 | 16 | TRBV7-9 | - | - | TGTGCCAGCAGCTTTTTGAGGGTCAGAAGCACAGATACGCAGTATTTT | CASSFLRVRSTDTQYF
TRBJ1-1 | 12 | TRBV3-1 | many | - | TGTGCCAGCAGCCGGCGAGGCACTGAAGCTTTCTTT | CASSRRGTEAFF
TRBJ2-2 | 18 | TRBV5-6 | few | TRBD2 | TGTGCCAGCACCTCGAGACTAGCGGGGGGGCCACGAACCGGGGAGCTGTTTTTT | CASTSRLAGGPRTGELFF
TRBJ1-1 | 14 | TRBV19 | - | - | TGTGCCAGTACCGCAGGAGCGTCGGGCACTGAAGCTTTCTTT | CASTAGASGTEAFF
TRBJ2-7 | 13 | TRBV6-6 | - | - | TGTGCCAGCAGTTACTCGGAGGGGCGGGAGCAGTACTTC | CASSYSEGREQYF
TRBJ2-1 | 19 | TRBV4-3 | - | TRBD2 | TGCGCCAGCAGCCAGGGCGGACTAGCGGGGGGGAGCATGGGCAATGAGCAGTTCTTC | CASSQGGLAGGSMGNEQFF
TRBJ1-1 | 15 | TRBV5-6 | - | - | TGTGCCAGCAGCTCGGCCCCGGGGGCAGGCACTGAAGCTTTCTTT | CASSSAPGAGTEAFF
TRBJ2-5 | 16 | TRBV4-3 | - | - | TGCGCCAGCAGCCAAGGGATGTCGGGGGTGGGGGAGACCCAGTACTTC | CASSQGMSGVGETQYF
TRBJ2-3 | 18 | TRBV7-2 | few | TRBD2 | TGTGCCAGCAGCGTCGGACTAGCGGGGGGATGGGGGGCAGATACGCAGTATTTT | CASSVGLAGGWGADTQYF
TRBJ1-2 | 16 | TRBV4-1 | - | - | TGCGCCAGCAGCCAAGGAGGGGTTAGGGGCAATGATGGCTACACCTTC | CASSQGGVRGNDGYTF
TRBJ2-1 | 17 | TRBV7-2 | few | TRBD2 | TGTGCCAGCAGCTGGGGACTAGCGGGGGGGCATAGGAATGAGCAGTTCTTC | CASSWGLAGGHRNEQFF
TRBJ2-5 | 18 | TRBV20-1 | - | TRBD2 | TGCAGTGCTAGATCTACCGCCTTACTAGCGGGAGTTCGGGAGACCCAGTACTTC | CSARSTALLAGVRETQYF
TRBJ2-3 | 17 | TRBV5-1 | - | TRBD2 | TGCGCCAGCAGCAGCGGACTAGCGGGGGGGAGCACAGATACGCAGTATTTT | CASSSGLAGGSTDTQYF
TRBJ2-1 | 15 | TRBV7-8 | - | TRBD2 | TGTGCCAGCAGCACCAGGACTAGCGGGGGGGTTGAGCAGTTCTTC | CASSTRTSGGVEQFF
TRBJ1-1 | 14 | TRBV6-6 | - | - | TGTGCCAGCAGCCGGGGGCTACCGAACACTGAAGCTTTCTTT | CASSRGLPNTEAFF
TRBJ1-1 | 13 | TRBV27 | - | - | TGTGCCAGCAGCGACGTCGGGACGTCTGAAGCTTTCTTT | CASSDVGTSEAFF
TRBJ1-2 | 14 | TRBV11-2 | many | TRBD1 | TGTGCCAGCAGCCGAAACCCAGGGGGCGATGGCTACACCTTC | CASSRNPGGDGYTF
TRBJ1-1 | 14 | TRBV5-1 | - | TRBD1 | TGCGCCACCAGGAGGGCGCCAGGGGGCACTGAAGCTTTCTTT | CATRRAPGGTEAFF
TRBJ2-1 | 16 | TRBV10-2 | few | - | TGCGCCAGCAGAGACCTACAAAAGAGCTCCTACAATGAGCAGTTCTTC | CASRDLQKSSYNEQFF
TRBJ1-2 | 13 | TRBV24-1 | - | - | TGTGCCACCAGTGACGACACCAGCTATGGCTACACCTTC | CATSDDTSYGYTF